The rows below give T cell receptor beta chains drawn from one sample of a study of shared clonotypes between healthy human individuals. Only in-frame clones appear in the TCRdb table, and some are missing; sequencing was by immunoSEQ multiplex PCR. This sample has more than 2 million clones; 85% to 95% occur once, and the top ten carry 0.13%. Sequencing input: naive CD4+ T cells sorted from blood. These receptors were obtained from a man aged 18 to 35 in good health. Each CDR3 is given with its conserved first and last residue. A D gene is named only where the DNA matches it firmly. Some rows have no size entry. The others give once, few or many, or a class for an expanded clone.

TRBJ1-1 - TRBV5-1 - CASSVDGGRLVAEAFF TGCGCCAGCAGCGTGGACGGAGGCCGATTGGTCGCGGAAGCTTTCTTT
TRBJ2-7 - TRBV2 - CASRLGVEQYF TGTGCCAGCAGACTCGGCGTCGAGCAGTACTTC
TRBJ2-4 - TRBV18 - CASSTLPVAKNIQYF TGTGCCAGCTCAACTCTCCCAGTAGCCAAAAACATTCAGTACTTC
TRBJ1-2 - TRBV11-2 - CASSLDGGVDYGYTF TGTGCCAGCAGCTTAGATGGGGGGGTCGACTATGGCTACACCTTC
TRBJ2-7 - TRBV10-3 - CAISSPDRGKVSYEQYF TGTGCCATCAGTTCCCCTGATAGGGGAAAAGTCTCCTACGAGCAGTACTTC
TRBJ2-1 - TRBV7-9 TRBD2 CASSLGAGGDNEQFF TGTGCCAGCAGCTTAGGGGCGGGAGGGGACAATGAGCAGTTCTTC
TRBJ2-7 - TRBV11-2 - CASSLEGQKQYF TGTGCCAGCAGCTTAGAAGGCCAGAAGCAGTACTTC
TRBJ2-3 - TRBV2 - CASSGGGSDTQYF TGTGCCAGCAGCGGGGGAGGTTCAGATACGCAGTATTTT
TRBJ1-6 once TRBV7-2 TRBD1 CASSFGTAQSPLHF TGTGCCAGCAGCTTCGGGACAGCGCAATCACCCCTCCACTTT
TRBJ2-7 - TRBV7-9 TRBD1 CASSLEDREPYEQYF TGTGCCAGCAGCTTAGAAGACAGGGAACCGTACGAGCAGTACTTC
TRBJ1-1 - TRBV19 - CASTFGPNTEAFF TGTGCCAGTACCTTTGGGCCGAACACTGAAGCTTTCTTT
TRBJ2-1 - TRBV21-1 - CASSTVDTSYNEQFF TGTGCCAGCAGTACGGTCGACACTTCCTACAATGAGCAGTTCTTC
TRBJ2-1 - TRBV11-1 TRBD2 CASSSRLAGATHNEQFF TGTGCCAGCAGCTCCCGACTAGCGGGGGCCACACACAATGAGCAGTTCTTC
TRBJ2-7 - TRBV6-6 - CASSRTASTYEQYF TGTGCCAGCAGTCGGACAGCGTCCACCTACGAGCAGTACTTC
TRBJ1-5 few TRBV28 - CASSGYSNQPQHF TGTGCCAGCAGTGGGTATAGCAATCAGCCCCAGCATTTT
TRBJ2-1 - TRBV19 TRBD2 CASSEGTSGSYSEQFF TGTGCCAGTAGTGAGGGGACTAGCGGGAGCTATAGCGAGCAGTTCTTC
TRBJ2-2 - TRBV29-1 - CSVGPARTGELFF TGCAGCGTTGGACCCGCGAGAACCGGGGAGCTGTTTTTT
TRBJ1-6 - TRBV2 - CATLYEPNSPLHF TGTGCCACCCTCTACGAACCTAATTCACCCCTCCACTTT
TRBJ2-2 - TRBV7-2 - CASSLDRTTGELFF TGTGCCAGCAGCTTAGATAGGACCACCGGGGAGCTGTTTTTT
TRBJ1-3 - TRBV25-1 - CASSESPTGNTIYF TGTGCCAGCAGTGAATCACCTACTGGAAACACCATATATTTT
TRBJ1-1 - TRBV7-2 - CASSLVSRNTEAFF TGTGCCAGCAGCTTAGTCAGCAGGAACACTGAAGCTTTCTTT
TRBJ2-1 - TRBV9 - CASSVQNSYNEQFF TGTGCCAGCAGCGTACAGAACAGCTACAATGAGCAGTTCTTC
TRBJ1-4 once TRBV7-6 - CASSLGVGSNEKLFF TGTGCCAGCAGCTTAGGGGTGGGGTCTAATGAAAAACTGTTTTTT
TRBJ1-1 - TRBV11-2 - CASTQTVLNTEAFF TGTGCCAGCACCCAGACAGTTTTGAACACTGAAGCTTTCTTT
TRBJ2-7 - TRBV7-9 TRBD2 CASTGTSGRSHEQYF TGTGCCAGCACCGGGACTAGCGGGAGATCCCACGAGCAGTACTTC
TRBJ2-4 once TRBV9 TRBD2 CASSGSPGGREAKNIQYF TGTGCCAGCAGCGGGTCCCCGGGGGGGCGGGAGGCCAAAAACATTCAGTACTTC
TRBJ1-6 - TRBV7-2 - CASSLVTGLDSPLHF TGTGCCAGCAGCTTAGTCACAGGGTTAGATTCACCCCTCCACTTT
TRBJ1-1 - TRBV25-1 - CASKTQRNTEAFF TGTGCCAGCAAAACACAACGAAACACTGAAGCTTTCTTT
TRBJ2-1 - TRBV6-5 TRBD2 CASSYAGTSGFEQFF TGTGCCAGCAGTTATGCCGGGACTAGCGGTTTTGAGCAGTTCTTC
TRBJ1-1 - TRBV6-1 - CASRPTGWPEAFF TGTGCCAGCAGACCTACAGGGTGGCCTGAAGCTTTCTTT
TRBJ2-3 - TRBV25-1 TRBD2 CASRSSGGGDTQYF TGTGCCAGCCGTTCTAGCGGGGGGGGAGATACGCAGTATTTT
TRBJ1-2 - TRBV7-9 - CASSLAGIIDYGYTF TGTGCCAGCAGCTTAGCGGGTATTATTGACTATGGCTACACCTTC
TRBJ2-3 many TRBV30 TRBD2 CAWSVSGGTDTQYF TGTGCCTGGAGTGTTAGCGGGGGAACCGATACGCAGTATTTT
TRBJ1-2 once TRBV9 - CASSPQAGPGSGYTF TGTGCCAGCAGCCCACAGGCTGGGCCGGGTTCTGGCTACACCTTC
TRBJ2-5 - TRBV5-1 TRBD1 CAGSSRDSLLETQYF TGCGCCGGCAGCTCCAGGGACAGCCTATTAGAGACCCAGTACTTC
TRBJ1-5 - TRBV2 TRBD1 CASSQGDQPQHF TGTGCCAGCAGCCAGGGGGATCAGCCCCAGCATTTT
TRBJ2-1 - TRBV30 TRBD2 CAWSVSRTSGYYNEQFF TGTGCCTGGAGTGTGTCGCGGACTAGCGGTTACTACAATGAGCAGTTCTTC
TRBJ1-2 - TRBV7-2 - CASSLVQRYGYTF TGTGCCAGCAGCTTAGTCCAGCGCTATGGCTACACCTTC
TRBJ2-1 - TRBV7-9 TRBD2 CASSADGTSSEQFF TGTGCCAGCAGCGCAGACGGGACTAGCAGTGAGCAGTTCTTC
TRBJ1-2 - TRBV30 - CAWSRRPFVYGYTF TGTGCCTGGAGTAGGCGGCCGTTCGTCTATGGCTACACCTTC
TRBJ2-7 - TRBV18 TRBD1 CASSHDRAGYEQYF TGTGCCAGCTCACACGACAGGGCCGGCTACGAGCAGTACTTC
TRBJ2-7 - TRBV6-6 - CASRTYEGTTYEQYF TGTGCCAGCAGGACTTATGAGGGCACGACCTACGAGCAGTACTTC
TRBJ1-1 - TRBV28 TRBD1 CASSPGTVVQAFF TGTGCCAGCAGTCCCGGGACAGTCGTTCAAGCTTTCTTT
TRBJ2-1 - TRBV2 TRBD2 CASTTSGGILQFF TGTGCCAGCACGACTAGCGGGGGAATTCTGCAGTTCTTC
TRBJ1-4 - TRBV4-1 - CASSHEGLTNEKLFF TGCGCCAGCAGCCATGAGGGATTGACTAATGAAAAACTGTTTTTT
TRBJ1-5 once TRBV7-9 - CASSVTGGPQHF TGTGCCAGCAGCGTGACGGGGGGGCCCCAGCATTTT
TRBJ2-2 once TRBV5-1 - CASSPTGSGTGELFF TGCGCCAGCAGCCCCACGGGAAGCGGCACCGGGGAGCTGTTTTTT
TRBJ2-5 - TRBV5-1 - CASSFGTGISETQYF TGCGCCAGCAGCTTTGGTACGGGAATATCAGAGACCCAGTACTTC
TRBJ1-1 - TRBV1 - CTSYTEAFF TGCACCAGCTACACTGAAGCTTTCTTT
TRBJ2-5 - TRBV27 TRBD1 CASRPGQGANFGETQYF TGTGCCAGCAGACCGGGACAGGGGGCAAATTTCGGAGAGACCCAGTACTTC
TRBJ2-7 - TRBV6-1 - CASSEGRVGDEQYF TGTGCCAGCAGTGAGGGCAGGGTAGGCGACGAGCAGTACTTC